This passage covers 5 T cell receptor beta chains from one sample sequenced in a study of T-cell reconstitution after alpha-beta-depleted transplantation in children (dated by TCRdb to 2016 to 2017). Read against the paper, the sample's treatment or condition label means: allogeneic hematopoietic cell transplantation with graft depleted of TCRalphabeta T cells and CD19 B cells. To prepare the library, PCR was applied. TCRdb records Illumina HiSeq 2500 as the sequencer. To normalize quantification of the TCRbeta repertoire, the TCR libraries were built with molecular barcoding that relied on unique molecular identifiers. TCRdb took the public reads, trimmed them with fastp at Q25, ran MiXCR for clone calling and kept in-frame beta chains. Rows with a matching CDR3 protein are joined into one entry that keeps the most common DNA and genes. A total of more than 200,000 distinct CDR3 sequences appear in this sample, roughly 25% of them only once. The top ten constitute roughly 2.6% of the sample.

The sequenced sample was PBMCs, obtained before TCRalphabeta/CD19-depleted stem cell transplant. The source is a girl aged 2-10 years with Fanconi anemia, due to receive a stem cell transplant.

DNA for the CDR3: TGCGCCAGCAGCTTGGGGACAGCTACCATACAAGAGACCCAGTACTTC. This translates into CASSLGTATIQETQYF. The rearrangement joins TRBV5-1 to TRBJ2-5; D is perhaps TRBD1 (6 bases). The CDR3 runs 16 residues. The V and J ends lost 0 bases and 2 bases respectively, with 14 bases between them. Per germline, CDR1 SGHRS and CDR2 YFSETQ.

The sample holds many counts of this clonotype. The chain employs TRBV29-1 and TRBJ2-7; D is possibly TRBD1 (6 bases). With 7 bases removed from V and 1 base from J, the gap between germline ends came to 14 bases. This CDR3 spans 13 amino acids. Germline values: CDR1 SQVTM, CDR2 ANQGSEA. CDR3 sequence reads: CSAETGQSYEQYF. As DNA, the CDR3 is TGCAGCGCAGAGACAGGCCAATCCTACGAGCAGTACTTC.

The sample holds many counts of this clonotype. The chain recombines TRBV21-1 with TRBJ2-7; the table's D call of TRBD1 was not tested on the DNA. TRBV21-1 is flagged as a pseudogene. This CDR3 has 15 amino acids. The CDR3 DNA sequence: TGTGCCAGCAGCAAAGGGGGACAGGAGGTTATCGAGCAGTACTTC. Its translation is CASSKGGQEVIEQYF.

This rearrangement joins TRBV20-1 to TRBJ2-1; D might be TRBD2 (5 bases). V gave up 0 bases and J gave up 3 bases, with 12 bases separating them. The CDR3 is made up of 15 amino acids. The V gene's germline CDR1 is DFQATT and CDR2 SNEGSKA (reference sequence). Here the CDR3 DNA reads TGCAGTGCTAGAGATCTGGTAGCGTACTACAATGAGCAGTTCTTC. It encodes CSARDLVAYYNEQFF.

In its sample, this clonotype was seen many times. This chain joins TRBV29-1 and TRBJ2-3; D gene unclear. V was clipped by 3 bases and J by 5 bases, with 9 bases between them. Germline values: CDR1 SQVTM, CDR2 ANQGSEA. The CDR3 is made up of 12 amino acids. CDR3 protein: CSVDRLGDTQYF. For the CDR3, the DNA is TGCAGCGTTGACCGGCTCGGAGATACGCAGTATTTT.